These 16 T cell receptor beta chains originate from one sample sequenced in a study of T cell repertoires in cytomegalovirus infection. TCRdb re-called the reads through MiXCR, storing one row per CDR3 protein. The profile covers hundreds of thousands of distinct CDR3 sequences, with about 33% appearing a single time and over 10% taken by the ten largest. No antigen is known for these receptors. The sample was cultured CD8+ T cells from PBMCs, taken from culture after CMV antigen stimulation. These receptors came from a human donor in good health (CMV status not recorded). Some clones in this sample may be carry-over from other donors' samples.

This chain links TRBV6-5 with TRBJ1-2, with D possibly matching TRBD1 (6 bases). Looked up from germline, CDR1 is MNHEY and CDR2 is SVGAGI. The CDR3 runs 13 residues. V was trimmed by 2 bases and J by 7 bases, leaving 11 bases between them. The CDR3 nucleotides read TGTGCCAGCAGTTACCCGGACAGTACTGGCTACACCTTC. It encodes CASSYPDSTGYTF.

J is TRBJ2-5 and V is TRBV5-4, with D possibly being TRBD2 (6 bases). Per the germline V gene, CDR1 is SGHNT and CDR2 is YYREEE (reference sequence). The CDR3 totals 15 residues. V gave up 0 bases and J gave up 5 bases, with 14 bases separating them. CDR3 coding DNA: TGTGCCAGCAGCTTGGATGGCGGGGTGGGGGAGACCCAGTACTTC. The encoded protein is CASSLDGGVGETQYF.

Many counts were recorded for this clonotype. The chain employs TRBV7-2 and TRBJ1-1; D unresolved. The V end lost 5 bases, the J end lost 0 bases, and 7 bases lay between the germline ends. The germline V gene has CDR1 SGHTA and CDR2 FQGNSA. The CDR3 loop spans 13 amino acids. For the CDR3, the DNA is TGTGCCAGCAGCCAAAAAATGAACACTGAAGCTTTCTTT. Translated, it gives CASSQKMNTEAFF.

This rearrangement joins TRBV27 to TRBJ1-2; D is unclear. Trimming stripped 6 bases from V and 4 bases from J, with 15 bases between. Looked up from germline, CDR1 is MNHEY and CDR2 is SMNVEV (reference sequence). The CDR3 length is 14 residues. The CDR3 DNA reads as TGTGCCAGCAGCTCGGGCTCCTTTTCCTATGGCTACACCTTC. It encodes CASSSGSFSYGYTF.

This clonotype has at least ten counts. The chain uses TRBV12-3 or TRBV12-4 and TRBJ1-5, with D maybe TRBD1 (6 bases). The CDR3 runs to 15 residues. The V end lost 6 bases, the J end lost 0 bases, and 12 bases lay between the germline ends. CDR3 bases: TGTGCCAGCAGGACCACAGGGAATAGCAATCAGCCCCAGCATTTT. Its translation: CASRTTGNSNQPQHF.

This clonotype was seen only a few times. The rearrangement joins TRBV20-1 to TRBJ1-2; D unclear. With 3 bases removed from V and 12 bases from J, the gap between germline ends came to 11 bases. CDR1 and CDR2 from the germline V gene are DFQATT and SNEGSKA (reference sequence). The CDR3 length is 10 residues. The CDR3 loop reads CSARDGKNTF. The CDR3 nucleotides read TGCAGTGCTAGGGACGGGAAAAACACCTTC.

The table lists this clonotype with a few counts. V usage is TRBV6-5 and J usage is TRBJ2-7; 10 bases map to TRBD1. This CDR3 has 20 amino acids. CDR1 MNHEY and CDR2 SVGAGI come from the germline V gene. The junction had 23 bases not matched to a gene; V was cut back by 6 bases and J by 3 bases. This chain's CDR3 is CASSRYSFRSGTGVLYEQYF. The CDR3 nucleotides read TGTGCCAGCAGCCGATATAGTTTTAGATCCGGGACAGGGGTTCTCTACGAGCAGTACTTC.

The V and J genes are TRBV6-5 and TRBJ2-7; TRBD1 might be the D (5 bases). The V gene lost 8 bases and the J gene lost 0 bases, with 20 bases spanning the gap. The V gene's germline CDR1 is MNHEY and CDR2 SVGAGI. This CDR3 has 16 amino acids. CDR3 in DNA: TGTGCCAGCTCCCCTCAGGACAAAGGTGGCTCCTACGAGCAGTACTTC. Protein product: CASSPQDKGGSYEQYF.

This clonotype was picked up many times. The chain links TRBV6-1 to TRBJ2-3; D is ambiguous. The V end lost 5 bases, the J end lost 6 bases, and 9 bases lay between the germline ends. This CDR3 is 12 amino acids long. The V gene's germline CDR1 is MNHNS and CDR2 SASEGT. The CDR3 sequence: CASSLMADTQYF. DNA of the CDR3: TGTGCCAGCAGTTTGATGGCGGATACGCAGTATTTT.

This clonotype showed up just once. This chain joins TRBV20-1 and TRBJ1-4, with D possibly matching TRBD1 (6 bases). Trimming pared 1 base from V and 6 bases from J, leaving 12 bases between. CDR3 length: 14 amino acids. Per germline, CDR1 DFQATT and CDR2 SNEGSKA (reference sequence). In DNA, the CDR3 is TGCAGTGCTAGAGGACAGGAGGAAGATGAAAAACTGTTTTTT. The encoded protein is CSARGQEEDEKLFF.

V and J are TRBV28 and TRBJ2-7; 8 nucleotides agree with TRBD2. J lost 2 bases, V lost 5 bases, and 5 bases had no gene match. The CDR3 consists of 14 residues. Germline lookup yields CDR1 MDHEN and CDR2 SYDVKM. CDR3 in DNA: TGTGCCAGCAGTCTCGGGGGGGTCACCTACGAGCAGTACGTC. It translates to CASSLGGVTYEQYV.

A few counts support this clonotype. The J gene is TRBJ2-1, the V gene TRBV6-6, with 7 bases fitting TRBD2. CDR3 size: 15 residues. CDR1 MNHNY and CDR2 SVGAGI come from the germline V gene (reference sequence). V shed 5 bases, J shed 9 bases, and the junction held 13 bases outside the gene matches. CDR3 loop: CASSPRGVLASEQFF. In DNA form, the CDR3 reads TGTGCCAGCAGTCCCCGGGGGGTCCTGGCCTCTGAGCAGTTCTTC.

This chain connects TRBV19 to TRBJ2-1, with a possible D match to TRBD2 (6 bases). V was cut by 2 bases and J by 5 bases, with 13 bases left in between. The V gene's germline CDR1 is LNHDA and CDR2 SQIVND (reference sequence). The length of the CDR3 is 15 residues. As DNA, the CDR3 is TGTGCCAGTAGTATAAGTGGGCTAGCGCACAATGAGCAGTTCTTC. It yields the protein CASSISGLAHNEQFF.

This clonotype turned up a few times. The CDR3 spells CASSFSQGTFEDEQFF. For the CDR3, the DNA is TGTGCCAGCAGTTTCTCACAGGGTACCTTCGAGGATGAGCAGTTCTTC. V and J are TRBV27 and TRBJ2-1; TRBD1 might be the D (6 bases). Germline V gene sequence: CDR1 MNHEY, CDR2 SMNVEV (reference sequence). This CDR3 is 16 amino acids long. V was clipped by 3 bases and J by 8 bases, with 20 bases between them.

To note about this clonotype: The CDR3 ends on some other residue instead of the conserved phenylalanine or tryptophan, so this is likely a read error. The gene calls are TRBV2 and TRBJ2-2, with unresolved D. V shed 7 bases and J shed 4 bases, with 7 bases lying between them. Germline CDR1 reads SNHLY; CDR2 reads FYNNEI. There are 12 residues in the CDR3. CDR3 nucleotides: TGTGCCAGCACCGAGAGCACCGGGGAGCTGTTTTAT. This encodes CASTESTGELFY.

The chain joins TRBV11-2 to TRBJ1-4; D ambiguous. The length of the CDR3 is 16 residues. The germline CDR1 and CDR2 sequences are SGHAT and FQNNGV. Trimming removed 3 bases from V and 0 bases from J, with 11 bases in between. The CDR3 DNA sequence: TGTGCCAGCAGCTTCCGGAGCTATGCAACTAATGAAAAACTGTTTTTT. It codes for CASSFRSYATNEKLFF.